This T cell receptor beta chain stems from a study of blood T cell repertoires in COVID-19. Study-wide background: Sample material is recorded as cDNA or gDNA derived from T cells, B-cell-depleted T cells, or PBMCs.

This CDR3 has 15 amino acids. CDR1 is KGHSH, CDR2 LQKENI, per germline. V shed 2 bases, J shed 3 bases, and the junction held 6 bases outside the gene matches. Using immunoSEQ multiplex PCR, the repertoire was profiled, and TCRdb retains in-frame clones only, with some absent. The sample lists tens of thousands of clones, 90% occurring once. This receptor was taken from a woman aged 80 or older with acute or convalescent COVID-19. Sequenced material: peripheral blood. The chain combines TRBV18 with TRBJ2-7; TRBD2 agrees at 8 bases. DNA of the CDR3: TGTGCCAGCTCACCAAACGGCGGGGGGAGCTACGAGCAGTACTTC. It encodes CASSPNGGGSYEQYF.